The 18 T cell receptor beta chains given below trace back to one sample, sequenced in a study of cytomegalovirus exposure and HLA in healthy donors (dated by TCRdb to the late 2010s). The protocol used for the library was the immunoSEQ multiplex PCR assay. A mixture of 60 forward primers for TCR Vbeta segments and 13 reverse primers for TCR Jbeta segments was used in the multiplex PCR. The immuneACCESS repertoire file appears here via TCRdb, limited to in-frame rearrangements. These files lack a portion of the clones; in checked studies, under half of the deficit traces to unresolved V genes, and the cause of the others is not known. This sample has about 79,000 clones in its table, and 70% to 80% of those were observed once. The ten largest clonotypes hold more than 8% of the sample. Sequencing input: PBMCs. Source of these receptors: a middle-aged man in good health and CMV-seropositive.

This chain joins TRBV28 and TRBJ2-5, with D maybe TRBD2 (5 bases). V lost 6 bases and J 2 bases, leaving 10 bases between the germline ends. Germline V gene data show CDR1 as MDHEN and CDR2 as SYDVKM. The CDR3 is 13 amino acids. CDR3 in amino acids: CASRKPGQETQYF. The CDR3 nucleotides read TGTGCCAGCAGGAAGCCGGGACAAGAGACCCAGTACTTC.

This chain connects TRBV29-1 to TRBJ1-2; 9 bases map to TRBD1. From germline, CDR1 is SQVTM and CDR2 ANQGSEA. J was trimmed by 8 bases and V by 5 bases; bases with no gene match: 6. The length of the CDR3 is 12 residues. CDR3 nucleotide sequence: TGCAGCGTTTGGACAGGGGAAGGAGGCTACACCTTC. Translation gives CSVWTGEGGYTF. Together with reference TRBV29-1 and TRBJ1-2, the CDR3 gives the full variable domain: SAVISQKPSRDICQRGTSLTIQCQVDSQVTMMFWYRQQPGQSLTLIATANQGSEATYESGFVIDKFPISRPNLTFSTLTVSNMSPEDSSIYLCSVWTGEGGYTFGSGTRLTVV.

The chain recombines TRBV7-9 with TRBJ2-7, with D possibly being TRBD2 (6 bases). Germline CDR1 reads SEHNR; CDR2 reads FQNEAQ (reference sequence). CDR3 size: 13 residues. The germline V and J ends were trimmed by 6 bases and 3 bases, with 12 bases remaining between them. The CDR3, as DNA: TGTGCCAGCAGTCCAACGGGACTCTACGAGCAGTACTTC. Translating it yields CASSPTGLYEQYF. Together with reference TRBV7-9 and TRBJ2-7, the CDR3 gives the full variable domain: DTGVSQNPRHKITKRGQNVTFRCDPISEHNRLYWYRQTLGQGPEFLTYFQNEAQLEKSRLLSDRFSAERPKGSFSTLEIQRTEQGDSAMYLCASSPTGLYEQYFGPGTRLTVT.

The chain couples TRBV6-5 to TRBJ2-5, with 11 bases lining up with TRBD2. Trimming took 6 bases from V and 4 from J; bases not matched to a gene: 4. Looked up from germline, CDR1 is MNHEY and CDR2 is SVGAGI. This CDR3 region has 14 residues. The CDR3 sequence: CASRIAGGRETQYF. In DNA form, the CDR3 reads TGTGCCAGCAGAATAGCGGGGGGGCGAGAGACCCAGTACTTC.

This chain uses TRBV4-2 with TRBJ2-1; tentative D call: TRBD2 (5 bases). CDR3 size: 13 residues. The germline V gene encodes CDR1 LGHNA and CDR2 YNFKEQ. Trimming took off 3 bases at V and 10 bases at J, with 13 bases between the two ends. The CDR3 region is CASSQGSATEQFF. As DNA, the CDR3 is TGTGCCAGCAGCCAGGGTAGCGCGACAGAGCAGTTCTTC.

In this sample, this clone turned up a few times. The V call is TRBV5-1, the J call TRBJ2-6, with D possibly TRBD1 on 6 matching bases. CDR1 SGHRS and CDR2 YFSETQ come from the germline V gene. Trimming pared 4 bases from V and 1 base from J, leaving 12 bases between. The CDR3 sequence is 16 residues long. CDR3 DNA: TGCGCCAGCAGCCCCCAAACAGGGTCTGGGGCCAACGTCCTGACTTTC. This translates into CASSPQTGSGANVLTF.

The chain couples TRBV2 to TRBJ2-1; 7 bases agree with TRBD1. This CDR3 has 13 amino acids. Germline V gene sequence: CDR1 SNHLY, CDR2 FYNNEI. Trimming took 4 bases from V and 9 from J; bases not matched to a gene: 6. The CDR3 region is CASSVKGGGEQFF. CDR3 DNA: TGTGCCAGCAGTGTCAAAGGGGGCGGTGAGCAGTTCTTC.

This sequence joins TRBV19 and TRBJ1-2; D gene uncertain. V gave up 3 bases and J gave up 3 bases, with 14 bases separating them. The germline V gene has CDR1 LNHDA and CDR2 SQIVND (reference sequence). The CDR3 has 15 amino acids. CDR3 region: CASSMGGQLYYGYTF. The CDR3 DNA follows: TGTGCCAGTAGTATGGGTGGGCAGCTATACTATGGCTACACCTTC.

This clone was detected once. The chain links TRBV9 to TRBJ2-3; the D gene is possibly TRBD1 (6 bases). V was pared by 4 bases and J by 5 bases, with 17 bases between. The CDR3 runs to 15 residues. The germline V gene has CDR1 SGDLS and CDR2 YYNGEE. The CDR3 loop reads CASSTTGISGDTQYF. In DNA form, the CDR3 reads TGTGCCAGCAGCACAACAGGGATCAGTGGAGATACGCAGTATTTT.

The CDR3 DNA sequence: TGTGCCAGCAGCCCAGACCGGGTAGGCACTGAAGCTTTCTTT. Translated, it gives CASSPDRVGTEAFF. V and J are TRBV11-2 and TRBJ1-1; D unresolved. Germline values: CDR1 SGHAT, CDR2 FQNNGV. The CDR3 contains 14 residues. V was shortened by 5 bases and J by 4 bases, with 14 bases between the two germline ends.

A single count supports this clone. CDR3 in DNA: TGCGCCAGCAGCTCAAAGCGGGAGGGCGATACAGATACGCAGTATTTT. Its protein is CASSSKREGDTDTQYF. The V and J genes are TRBV5-1 and TRBJ2-3; 10 nucleotides match TRBD2. The CDR3 extends over 16 amino acids. In germline, CDR1 is SGHRS, CDR2 YFSETQ. After removal of 3 bases from V and 3 bases from J, the junction contained 7 bases not matched to a gene.

The CDR3 nucleotides read TGTGCCAGCAGCTTGGCCGAAGTTTTCAGGGGCGCCCGGGGCTACACCTTC. It yields the protein CASSLAEVFRGARGYTF. V gene TRBV5-6 combines with J gene TRBJ1-2; TRBD1 is a possible D gene (6 bases). The CDR3 spans 17 residues. Trimming pared 0 bases from V and 8 bases from J, leaving 23 bases between. Germline assignment: CDR1 SGHDT and CDR2 YYEEEE.

This clone was seen once. The chain links TRBV10-3 to TRBJ2-1, with D perhaps TRBD1 (6 bases). V was cut by 11 bases and J by 5 bases, with 19 bases left in between. The length of the CDR3 is 14 residues. CDR1 is ENHRY, CDR2 SYGVKD, per germline. The CDR3 bases are TGTGCCTCCCGCCTCCTGGACAGAGACAATGAGCAGTTCTTC. Its protein product is CASRLLDRDNEQFF.

The chain combines TRBV6-6 with TRBJ1-4, with 9 bases that match TRBD1. V shed 6 bases, J shed 5 bases, and the junction held 4 bases outside the gene matches. The CDR3 sequence is 14 residues long. Germline loops: CDR1 MNHNY, CDR2 SVGAGI (reference sequence). The CDR3 nucleotides are TGTGCCAGCAGAACCGGGACAGGGAATGAAAAACTGTTTTTT. This codes for CASRTGTGNEKLFF.

The chain combines TRBV19 with TRBJ1-1, with TRBD1 identical over 8 bases. The CDR3 loop spans 15 amino acids. CDR1 and CDR2 (germline): LNHDA, SQIVND (reference sequence). The V and J ends lost 5 bases and 5 bases, in that order; junction bases with no gene match: 10. CDR3 protein: CASSSWTGRGTEAFF. CDR3 DNA sequence: TGTGCCAGTAGTTCGTGGACAGGGAGAGGGACTGAAGCTTTCTTT.

This clone was observed a handful of times. The rearrangement links TRBV4-2 to TRBJ2-3, with D perhaps matching TRBD2 (7 bases). Germline V gene lookup returns CDR1 LGHNA and CDR2 YNFKEQ. The V end lost 1 base, the J end lost 4 bases, and 12 bases lay between the germline ends. This CDR3 is built from 15 residues. The CDR3 is CASSQAEGGADTQYF. In DNA form, the CDR3 reads TGTGCCAGCAGCCAAGCAGAGGGGGGGGCAGATACGCAGTATTTT.

The chain recombines TRBV4-2 with TRBJ1-2; no clear D gene. The CDR3 sequence is 15 residues long. Germline CDR1 reads LGHNA; CDR2 reads YNFKEQ. Trimming shortened V by 0 bases and J by 8 bases, and 16 bases separated the two germline ends. CDR3 coding DNA: TGTGCCAGCAGCCAAGAAGACACCCGGTCGGGAGGCTACACCTTC. Translation: CASSQEDTRSGGYTF.

V and J are TRBV25-1 and TRBJ2-2; D gene unclear. Germline V gene lookup returns CDR1 MGHDK and CDR2 SYGVNS. V shed 6 bases and J shed 3 bases, with 2 bases lying between them. CDR3 length equals 11 residues. Written as DNA, the CDR3 is TGTGCCAGCAGCGACACCGGGGAGCTGTTTTTT. As protein: CASSDTGELFF.